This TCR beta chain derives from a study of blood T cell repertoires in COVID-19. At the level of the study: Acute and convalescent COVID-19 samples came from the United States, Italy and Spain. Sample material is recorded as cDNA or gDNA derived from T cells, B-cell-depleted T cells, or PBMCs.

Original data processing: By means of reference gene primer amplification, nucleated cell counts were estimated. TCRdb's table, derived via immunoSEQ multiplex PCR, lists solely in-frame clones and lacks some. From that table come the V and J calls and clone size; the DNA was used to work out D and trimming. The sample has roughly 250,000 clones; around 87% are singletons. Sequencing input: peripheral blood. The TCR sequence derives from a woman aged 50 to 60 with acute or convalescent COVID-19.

DNA for the CDR3: TGTGCCACCAGTGATCCTAGCGGGAGTGGGGACAATGAGCAGTTCTTC. Translation: CATSDPSGSGDNEQFF. The chain carries TRBV24-1 and TRBJ2-1, with 10 bases lining up with TRBD2. Germline CDR1 is KGHDR and CDR2 is SFDVKD. J gave up 5 bases and V 3 bases, and 6 bases lay outside the gene matches. The CDR3 is made up of 16 amino acids.